The clone carrying this TCR beta chain has more than one count but fewer than ten. The antigen remains undetermined. This entry belongs to a study of vaccination and CD4 T cells after COVID-19. Overall study context: Post-vaccine sample collection happened at a median of about 10 weeks after dose two, ranging 14 to 241. Stimuli were overlapping spike peptide pools of SARS-CoV-2 and three common cold coronaviruses (HCoV-NL63, HCoV-OC43, HCoV-229E).

Noted treatment: roughly ten-day PBMC culture with coronavirus spike peptide pools or control peptides (ViraFEST assay). Antigen-specific T cells were expanded with peptide pools by ViraFEST, and TCRs were then sequenced. In this cohort, PCR tests turned positive between March and December 2020, predating US Alpha, Beta and Delta variants. V lost 1 base to trimming and J lost 2 bases, with 10 bases between them. Germline CDR1 reads DFQATT; CDR2 reads SNEGSKA (reference sequence). CDR3 length: 14 residues. The Oncomine TCR Beta short-read assay was applied to DNA of cultured CD4+ T cells. TCRdb used MiXCR to reprocess the PCR reads, holding one entry per CDR3 protein. The table includes some 15,000 distinct CDR3 sequences, about 50% detected once.

The rearrangement links TRBV20-1 to TRBJ2-3; D is unclear. Sequenced material: CD4+ T cells from blood, cultured in vitro. The TCR was taken from a human donor who had recovered from COVID-19. The CDR3 spells CSARVVGDTDTQYF. CDR3 nucleotides: TGCAGTGCTAGAGTCGTCGGTGACACAGATACGCAGTATTTT.